Listed here are 10 T cell receptor beta chains from one sample, sequenced in a study of T cells in narcolepsy. Generated by immunoSEQ multiplex PCR, the TCRdb table keeps only in-frame clones and is missing some. Seen here are around 39,000 clones, about 85% observed once, and the top ten hold around 1.6%. The sample consisted of CD45RA- memory CD4+ T cells from PBMCs. Every receptor here comes from a human donor with narcolepsy.

The V gene is TRBV11-2, the J gene TRBJ1-2, with D possibly matching TRBD1 (5 bases). Germline CDR1 and CDR2: SGHAT and FQNNGV. V was clipped by 5 bases and J by 6 bases, with 19 bases between them. The CDR3 has 15 residues. CDR3 protein: CASSRDPGTMDGYTF. The CDR3 region has the DNA TGTGCCAGCAGCCGGGACCCTGGAACTATGGATGGCTACACCTTC.

This clone has a handful of counts. The chain joins TRBV5-4 to TRBJ1-2; D ambiguous. The germline V and J ends were trimmed by 0 bases and 4 bases, with 22 bases remaining between them. CDR1 SGHNT and CDR2 YYREEE come from the germline V gene (reference sequence). The CDR3 has 18 amino acids. The CDR3 sequence is CASSLEGDPTLWAYGYTF. The CDR3 region has the DNA TGTGCCAGCAGCTTGGAGGGAGATCCGACCCTGTGGGCCTATGGCTACACCTTC. The full variable domain, its missing parts supplied by reference TRBV5-4 and TRBJ1-2, is ETGVTQSPTHLIKTRGQQVTLRCSSQSGHNTVSWYQQALGQGPQFIFQYYREEENGRGNFPPRFSGLQFPNYSSELNVNALELDDSALYLCASSLEGDPTLWAYGYTFGSGTRLTVV.

This chain joins TRBV9 and TRBJ1-3; D call uncertain. The CDR3 length is 13 residues. V gave up 4 bases and J gave up 4 bases, with 9 bases separating them. The germline V gene encodes CDR1 SGDLS and CDR2 YYNGEE. CDR3 residues: CASSPPQGNTIYF. The CDR3 bases are TGTGCCAGCAGCCCCCCCCAGGGAAACACCATATATTTT.

This chain links TRBV7-6 with TRBJ1-1, with D tentatively TRBD1 (6 bases). Germline CDR1 and CDR2: SGHVS and FNYEAQ. Deletions cut 5 bases from V and 4 bases from J, with 17 bases between. This CDR3 is 15 amino acids long. The CDR3 DNA reads as TGTGCCAGCAGCCCCCTCCCGGGGGCAGTCACTGAAGCTTTCTTT. Its protein product is CASSPLPGAVTEAFF.

This clone was detected only a few times. The chain is built from TRBV5-1 and TRBJ2-7; 8 positions match TRBD1. Germline V gives CDR1 SGHRS, CDR2 YFSETQ. The CDR3 is 17 residues long. The V and J ends lost 1 base and 5 bases, in that order; junction bases with no gene match: 14. The CDR3 region has the DNA TGCGCCAGCAGCTTGCTAACCACCTGGGACAGGCAAAACGAGCAGTACTTC. This sequence encodes CASSLLTTWDRQNEQYF.

The rearrangement joins TRBV10-3 to TRBJ2-5; TRBD1 or TRBD2 may be the D gene (6 bases each). V dropped 5 bases and J dropped 1 base, with 11 bases sitting between them. CDR1 is ENHRY, CDR2 SYGVKD, per germline. This CDR3 spans 14 amino acids. CDR3 nucleotides: TGTGCCATCAGTTCCCGGGGGCTCCAAGAGACCCAGTACTTC. As protein: CAISSRGLQETQYF.

A single count supports this clone. Other nucleotide sequences in the sample specify the same CDR3. The chain combines TRBV27 with TRBJ1-1; unclear D gene. CDR1 is MNHEY and CDR2 is SMNVEV in the germline V gene (reference sequence). V lost 8 bases to trimming and J lost 1 base, with 8 bases between them. The CDR3 is 12 amino acids. The CDR3 here is CASGRENTEAFF. The DNA for the CDR3 is TGTGCCAGCGGGCGGGAGAACACTGAAGCTTTCTTT.

The chain recombines TRBV4-3 with TRBJ2-5; a possible D gene is TRBD1 (6 bases). V lost 0 bases to trimming and J lost 7 bases, with 15 bases between them. Germline values: CDR1 LGHNA, CDR2 YSLEER. The CDR3 spans 15 residues. CDR3 sequence reads: CASSQDNAGVGTQYF. CDR3 DNA: TGCGCCAGCAGCCAAGATAACGCAGGGGTCGGGACCCAGTACTTC.

There are a few counts of this clone. The chain carries TRBV6-6 and TRBJ1-2; no firm D call. Trimming removed 5 bases from V and 3 bases from J, with 7 bases in between. Germline V lookup: CDR1 MNHNY, CDR2 SVGAGI (reference sequence). The CDR3 length is 12 residues. The CDR3 region is CASSPADYGYTF. The CDR3 DNA reads TGTGCCAGCAGTCCGGCGGACTATGGCTACACCTTC.

This clone has just a few counts. DNA for the CDR3: TGCGCCAGCAGTATATCGGGGGGGCTGGGAGATACGCAGTATTTT. Amino acid sequence: CASSISGGLGDTQYF. The J gene is TRBJ2-3, the V gene TRBV4-3; 8 bases match TRBD2. Losses at the gene ends were 6 bases for V and 5 bases for J; bases not matched to a gene: 10. This CDR3 has 15 amino acids. Germline loops: CDR1 LGHNA, CDR2 YSLEER.